This note documents a single T cell receptor beta chain sequence. The sample is drawn from a study of blood T cell repertoires in COVID-19. Study-level background: Specimens from acute and convalescent COVID-19 originated in the United States, Italy and Spain.

Here immunoSEQ multiplex PCR was the method, and the copy in TCRdb shows in-frame clones only, minus some. In the table there are 35,000 to 50,000 clones, 86% of which are singletons. Specimen: peripheral blood. The source is a man aged 60-69 years with active COVID-19.

The CDR3 nucleotides read TGTGCCAGTAGTATGGGGCAGGGGGCTCAATATGAGCCCCAGCATTTT. Protein product: CASSMGQGAQYEPQHF. The rearrangement links TRBV19 to TRBJ1-5; 8 bases line up with TRBD1. Trimming cost V 3 bases and J 8 bases; bases outside gene matches: 12. From germline, CDR1 is LNHDA and CDR2 SQIVND (reference sequence). This CDR3 comprises 16 residues.